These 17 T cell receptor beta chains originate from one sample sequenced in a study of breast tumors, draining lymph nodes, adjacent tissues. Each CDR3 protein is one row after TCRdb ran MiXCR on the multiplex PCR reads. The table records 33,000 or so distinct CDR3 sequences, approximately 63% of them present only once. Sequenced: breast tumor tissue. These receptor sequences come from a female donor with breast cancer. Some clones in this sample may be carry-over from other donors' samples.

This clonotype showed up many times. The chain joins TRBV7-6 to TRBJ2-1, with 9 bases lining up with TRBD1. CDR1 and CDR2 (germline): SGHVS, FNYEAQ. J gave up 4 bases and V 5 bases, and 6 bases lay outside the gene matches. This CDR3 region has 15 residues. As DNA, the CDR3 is TGTGCCAGCAGCGAAGGGACAGGGAGGTACAATGAGCAGTTCTTC. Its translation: CASSEGTGRYNEQFF.

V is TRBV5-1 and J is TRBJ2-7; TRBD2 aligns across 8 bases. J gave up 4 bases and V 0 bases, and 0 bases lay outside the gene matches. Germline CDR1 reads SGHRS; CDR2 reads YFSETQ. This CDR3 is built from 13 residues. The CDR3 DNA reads TGCGCCAGCAGCTTGGCTAGCGGGTACGAGCAGTACTTC. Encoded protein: CASSLASGYEQYF.

The CDR3 sequence is CASSQELGTYEQYF. CDR3 DNA: TGCGCCAGCAGCCAAGAGTTGGGGACCTACGAGCAGTACTTC. The chain couples TRBV4-3 to TRBJ2-7; D remains ambiguous. CDR3 size: 14 residues. Trimming removed 0 bases at V and 2 bases at J, with 8 bases between. Germline V gene data show CDR1 as LGHNA and CDR2 as YSLEER.

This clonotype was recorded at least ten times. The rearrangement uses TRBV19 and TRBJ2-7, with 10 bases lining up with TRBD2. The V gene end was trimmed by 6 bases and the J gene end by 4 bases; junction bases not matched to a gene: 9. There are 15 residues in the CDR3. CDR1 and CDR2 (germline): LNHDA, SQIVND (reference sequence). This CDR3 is CASRGASGSHYEQYF. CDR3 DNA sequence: TGTGCCAGTAGGGGAGCTAGCGGGAGTCATTACGAGCAGTACTTC.

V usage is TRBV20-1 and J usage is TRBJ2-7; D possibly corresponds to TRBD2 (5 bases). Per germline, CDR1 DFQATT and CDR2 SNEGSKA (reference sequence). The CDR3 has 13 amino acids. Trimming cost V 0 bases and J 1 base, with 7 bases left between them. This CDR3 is CSAREEGSYEQYF. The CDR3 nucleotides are TGCAGTGCTAGAGAAGAGGGTTCCTACGAGCAGTACTTC.

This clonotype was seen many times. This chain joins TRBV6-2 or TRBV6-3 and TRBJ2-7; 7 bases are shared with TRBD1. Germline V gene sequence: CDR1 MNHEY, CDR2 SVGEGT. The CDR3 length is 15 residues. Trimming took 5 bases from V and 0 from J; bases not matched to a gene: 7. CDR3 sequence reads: CASSTNRDSSYEQYF. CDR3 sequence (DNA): TGTGCCAGCAGTACGAACCGGGACAGCTCCTACGAGCAGTACTTC.

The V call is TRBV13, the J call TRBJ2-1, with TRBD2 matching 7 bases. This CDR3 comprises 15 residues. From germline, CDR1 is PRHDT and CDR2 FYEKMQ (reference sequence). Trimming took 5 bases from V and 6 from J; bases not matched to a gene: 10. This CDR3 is CASSVELARPNEQFF. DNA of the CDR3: TGTGCCAGCAGCGTTGAACTAGCGAGGCCCAATGAGCAGTTCTTC.

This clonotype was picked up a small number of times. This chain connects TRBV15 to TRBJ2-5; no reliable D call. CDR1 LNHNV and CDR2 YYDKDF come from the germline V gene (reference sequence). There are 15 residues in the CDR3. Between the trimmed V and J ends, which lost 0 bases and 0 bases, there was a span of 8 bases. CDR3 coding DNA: TGTGCCACCAGCAGAGATTTTGCGTACCAAGAGACCCAGTACTTC. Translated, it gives CATSRDFAYQETQYF.

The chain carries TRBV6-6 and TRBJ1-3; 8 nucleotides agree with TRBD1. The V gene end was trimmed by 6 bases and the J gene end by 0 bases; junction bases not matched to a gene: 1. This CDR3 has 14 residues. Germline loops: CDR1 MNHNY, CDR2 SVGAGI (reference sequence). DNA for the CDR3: TGTGCCAGCAGGCAGGGGGCCTCTGGAAACACCATATATTTT. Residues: CASRQGASGNTIYF.

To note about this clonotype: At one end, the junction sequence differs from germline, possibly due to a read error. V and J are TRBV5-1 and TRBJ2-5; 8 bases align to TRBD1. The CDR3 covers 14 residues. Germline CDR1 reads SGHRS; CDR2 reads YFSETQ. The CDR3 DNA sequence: TGTGCCAGCGGCTACGGACAGGGCCAAGACACCCAGTACTTC. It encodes CASGYGQGQDTQYF.

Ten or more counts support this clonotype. For the CDR3, the DNA is TGTGCCAGCAGCTTGGCAAGGGGAGATACGCAGTATTTT. Amino acid sequence: CASSLARGDTQYF. The rearrangement joins TRBV5-6 to TRBJ2-3; the D gene is possibly TRBD1 (5 bases). CDR1 is SGHDT, CDR2 YYEEEE, per germline. Deletions cut 0 bases from V and 5 bases from J, with 7 bases between. This CDR3 has 13 amino acids.

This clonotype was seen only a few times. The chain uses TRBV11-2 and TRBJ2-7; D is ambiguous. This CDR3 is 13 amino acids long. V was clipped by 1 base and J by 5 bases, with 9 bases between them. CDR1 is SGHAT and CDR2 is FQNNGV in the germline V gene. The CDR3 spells CASSLGPPDEQYF. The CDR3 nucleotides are TGTGCCAGCAGCTTAGGCCCTCCGGACGAGCAGTACTTC.

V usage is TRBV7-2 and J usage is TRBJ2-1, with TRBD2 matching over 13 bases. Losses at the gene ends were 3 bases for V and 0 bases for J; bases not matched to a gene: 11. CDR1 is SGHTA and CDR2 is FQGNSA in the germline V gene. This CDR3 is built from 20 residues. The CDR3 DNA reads TGTGCCAGCAGCTTCCAGACTAGCGGGGGGTATCCTAGCTCCTACAATGAGCAGTTCTTC. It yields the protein CASSFQTSGGYPSSYNEQFF.

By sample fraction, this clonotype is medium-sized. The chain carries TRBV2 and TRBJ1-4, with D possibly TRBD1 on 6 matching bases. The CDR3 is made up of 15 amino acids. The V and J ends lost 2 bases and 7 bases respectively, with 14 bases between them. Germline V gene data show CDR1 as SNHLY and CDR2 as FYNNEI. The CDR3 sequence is CASSEQGIAGEKLFF. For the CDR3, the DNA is TGTGCCAGCAGTGAACAGGGGATTGCCGGTGAAAAACTGTTTTTT.

This chain's CDR3 is CASSDSRQGRNTIYF. DNA of the CDR3: TGTGCCAGCAGTGACTCTAGACAGGGACGGAACACCATATATTTT. This chain uses TRBV6-4 with TRBJ1-3, with TRBD1 matching 7 bases. CDR1 is MRHNA and CDR2 is SNTAGT in the germline V gene. With V trimmed by 0 bases and J by 7 bases, 6 bases remained unmatched. The CDR3 totals 15 residues.

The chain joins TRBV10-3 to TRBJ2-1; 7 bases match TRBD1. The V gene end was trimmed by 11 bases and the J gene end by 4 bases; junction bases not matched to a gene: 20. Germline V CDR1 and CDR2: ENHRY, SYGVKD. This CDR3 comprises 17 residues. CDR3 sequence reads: CASVGLVRDSQYNEQFF. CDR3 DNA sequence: TGTGCCTCGGTGGGGCTTGTCCGGGACAGTCAGTACAATGAGCAGTTCTTC.

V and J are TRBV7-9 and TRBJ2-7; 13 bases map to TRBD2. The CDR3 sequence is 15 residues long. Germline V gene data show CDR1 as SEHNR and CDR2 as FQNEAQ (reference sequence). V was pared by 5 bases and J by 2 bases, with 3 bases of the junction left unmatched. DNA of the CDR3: TGTGCCAGCAGCGAGGGACTAGCGGGGACCTACGAGCAGTACTTC. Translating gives CASSEGLAGTYEQYF.